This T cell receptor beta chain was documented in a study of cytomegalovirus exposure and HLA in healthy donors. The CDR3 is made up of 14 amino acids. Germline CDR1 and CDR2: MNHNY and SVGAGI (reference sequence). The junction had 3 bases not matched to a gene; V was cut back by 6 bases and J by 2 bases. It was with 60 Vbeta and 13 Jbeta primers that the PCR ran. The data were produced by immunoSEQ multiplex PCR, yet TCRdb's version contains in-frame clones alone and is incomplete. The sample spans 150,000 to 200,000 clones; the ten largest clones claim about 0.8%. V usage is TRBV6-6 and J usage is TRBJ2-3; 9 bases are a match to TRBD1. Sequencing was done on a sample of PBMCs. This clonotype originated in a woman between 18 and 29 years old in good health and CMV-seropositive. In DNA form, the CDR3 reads TGTGCCAGCAGAAGGACAGGGGCCACAGATACGCAGTATTTT. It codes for CASRRTGATDTQYF.